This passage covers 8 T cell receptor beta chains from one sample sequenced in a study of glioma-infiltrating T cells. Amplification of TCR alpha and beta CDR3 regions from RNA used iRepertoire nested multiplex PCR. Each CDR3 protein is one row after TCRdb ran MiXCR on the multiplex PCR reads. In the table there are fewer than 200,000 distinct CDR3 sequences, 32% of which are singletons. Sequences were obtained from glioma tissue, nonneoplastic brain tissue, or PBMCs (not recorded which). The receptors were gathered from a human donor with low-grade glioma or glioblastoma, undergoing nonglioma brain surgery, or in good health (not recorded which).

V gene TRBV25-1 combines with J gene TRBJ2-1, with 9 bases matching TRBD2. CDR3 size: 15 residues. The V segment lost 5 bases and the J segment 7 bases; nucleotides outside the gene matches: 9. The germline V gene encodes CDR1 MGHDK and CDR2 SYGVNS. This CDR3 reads CASSSASGKLNEQFF. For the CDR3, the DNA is TGTGCCAGCAGTTCCGCTAGCGGGAAGCTAAATGAGCAGTTCTTC.

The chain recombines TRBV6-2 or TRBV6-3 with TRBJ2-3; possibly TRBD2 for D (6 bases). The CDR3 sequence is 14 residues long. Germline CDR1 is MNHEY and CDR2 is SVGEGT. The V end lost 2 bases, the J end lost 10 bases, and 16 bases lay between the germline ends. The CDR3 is CASSYQQEGYAQYF. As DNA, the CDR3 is TGTGCCAGCAGTTACCAACAGGAGGGGTACGCGCAGTATTTT.

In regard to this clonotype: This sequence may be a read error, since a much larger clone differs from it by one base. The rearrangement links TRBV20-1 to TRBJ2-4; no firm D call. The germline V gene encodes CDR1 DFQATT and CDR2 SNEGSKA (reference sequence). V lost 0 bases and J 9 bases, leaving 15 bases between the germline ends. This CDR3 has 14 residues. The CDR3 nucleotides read TGCAGTGCTAGAGATCGCAGGCCGGAAAGCATTCAGTACTTC. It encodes CSARDRRPESIQYF.

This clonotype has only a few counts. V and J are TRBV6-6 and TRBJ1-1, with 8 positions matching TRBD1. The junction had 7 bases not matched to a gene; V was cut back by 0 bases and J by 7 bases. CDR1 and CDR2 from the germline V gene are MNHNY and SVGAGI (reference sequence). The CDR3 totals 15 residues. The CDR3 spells CASSYSRQGAGEAFF. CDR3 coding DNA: TGTGCCAGCAGTTACTCTCGGCAGGGGGCTGGTGAAGCTTTCTTT.

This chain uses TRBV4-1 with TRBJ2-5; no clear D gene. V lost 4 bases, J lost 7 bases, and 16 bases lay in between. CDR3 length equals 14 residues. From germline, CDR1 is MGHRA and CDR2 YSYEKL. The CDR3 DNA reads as TGCGCCAGCAGCCCCCCTGAGGCTTCGACGACCCAGTACTTC. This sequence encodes CASSPPEASTTQYF.

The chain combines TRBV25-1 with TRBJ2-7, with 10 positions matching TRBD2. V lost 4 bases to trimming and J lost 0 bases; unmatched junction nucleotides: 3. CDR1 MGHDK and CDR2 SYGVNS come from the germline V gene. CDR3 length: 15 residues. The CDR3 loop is CASSAPSGSSYEQYF. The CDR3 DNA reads TGTGCCAGCAGTGCCCCTAGCGGGAGCTCCTACGAGCAGTACTTC.

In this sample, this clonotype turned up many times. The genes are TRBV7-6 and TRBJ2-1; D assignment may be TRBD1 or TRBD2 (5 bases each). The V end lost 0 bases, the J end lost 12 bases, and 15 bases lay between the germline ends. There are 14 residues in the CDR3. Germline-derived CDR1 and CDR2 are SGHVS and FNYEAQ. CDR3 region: CASSLAWDALRQFF. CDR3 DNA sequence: TGTGCCAGCAGCTTAGCGTGGGACGCGTTGCGGCAGTTCTTC.

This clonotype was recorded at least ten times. CDR3 nucleotide sequence: TGTGCCAGCAGTCCGCCGAGGGGCCAAGAAGCTTTCTTT. Encoded protein: CASSPPRGQEAFF. V and J are TRBV6-1 and TRBJ1-1, with a possible D match to TRBD1 (5 bases). This CDR3 is 13 amino acids long. V lost 5 bases and J 8 bases, leaving 15 bases between the germline ends. CDR1 is MNHNS and CDR2 is SASEGT in the germline V gene.